The 18 T cell receptor beta chains presented below share a single source sample, sequenced in a study of cytomegalovirus exposure and HLA in healthy donors. PCR was performed using 60 Vbeta and 13 Jbeta primers. Sequencing was performed with immunoSEQ multiplex PCR; in TCRdb, only in-frame clones are kept and a portion is missing. Reported are fewer than 100,000 clones; the ten largest clones contain about 0.6%. The material sequenced was PBMCs. Every receptor here comes from a man aged 50 to 60 in good health and CMV-seronegative.

This chain links TRBV18 with TRBJ1-1, with D perhaps matching TRBD1 (5 bases). There are 12 residues in the CDR3. V dropped 1 base and J dropped 10 bases, with 10 bases sitting between them. Germline loops: CDR1 KGHSH, CDR2 LQKENI. The CDR3 region is CASSPRSRGAFF. CDR3 coding DNA: TGTGCCAGCTCACCACGGAGTAGGGGAGCTTTCTTT.

This chain uses TRBV19 with TRBJ1-4; D may be TRBD1 (5 bases). The germline V gene encodes CDR1 LNHDA and CDR2 SQIVND (reference sequence). Trimming took 4 bases from V and 7 from J, leaving 10 bases between them. The CDR3 spans 13 residues. The CDR3 DNA reads as TGTGCCAGTAGTACGACAGCTGCTGAAAAACTGTTTTTT. Protein: CASSTTAAEKLFF.

This chain joins TRBV5-1 and TRBJ2-6; tentative D call: TRBD1 (6 bases). In germline, CDR1 is SGHRS, CDR2 YFSETQ. Trimming stripped 1 base from V and 2 bases from J, with 19 bases between. The CDR3 length is 19 residues. CDR3: CASSLTFTQGSAGANVLTF. In DNA, the CDR3 is TGCGCCAGCAGCTTGACCTTCACACAGGGTTCAGCTGGGGCCAACGTCCTGACTTTC. The entire variable domain, with the rest obtained from reference TRBV5-1 and TRBJ2-6, is as follows: KAGVTQTPRYLIKTRGQQVTLSCSPISGHRSVSWYQQTPGQGLQFLFEYFSETQRNKGNFPGRFSGRQFSNSRSEMNVSTLELGDSALYLCASSLTFTQGSAGANVLTFGAGSRLTVL.

The V and J genes are TRBV6-5 and TRBJ2-7; 10 bases match TRBD2. Germline lookup yields CDR1 MNHEY and CDR2 SVGAGI. The CDR3 loop spans 15 amino acids. V shed 6 bases, J shed 0 bases, and the junction held 5 bases outside the gene matches. Here the CDR3 reads CASRSTSGDSYEQYF. CDR3 coding DNA: TGTGCCAGCAGGTCAACTAGCGGGGACTCCTACGAGCAGTACTTC.

CDR3 in DNA: TGCGCCAGCAGCTTGGATACCACAAGTTTCTCTGGAAACACCATATATTTT. Protein: CASSLDTTSFSGNTIYF. The chain joins TRBV5-1 to TRBJ1-3; unclear D gene. Trimming took 0 bases from V and 0 from J, leaving 13 bases between them. There are 17 residues in the CDR3. Per germline, CDR1 SGHRS and CDR2 YFSETQ.

The genes are TRBV10-1 and TRBJ1-1; the D gene is possibly TRBD1 (5 bases). Germline loops: CDR1 WNHNN, CDR2 SYGVQD (reference sequence). CDR3 length: 13 amino acids. With 6 bases removed from V and 6 bases from J, the gap between germline ends came to 14 bases. This CDR3 is CASSPTDSPEAFF. In nucleotides, the CDR3 is TGCGCCAGCAGCCCTACAGACAGTCCTGAAGCTTTCTTT.

The chain employs TRBV5-1 and TRBJ2-3; D gene unclear. The CDR3 covers 11 residues. Germline lookup yields CDR1 SGHRS and CDR2 YFSETQ. Deletions cut 5 bases from V and 6 bases from J, with 7 bases between. This chain's CDR3 is CASRAPDTQYF. The DNA for the CDR3 is TGCGCCAGCAGAGCCCCGGATACGCAGTATTTT. Looking up the rest from reference TRBV5-1 and TRBJ2-3 gives the full variable domain: KAGVTQTPRYLIKTRGQQVTLSCSPISGHRSVSWYQQTPGQGLQFLFEYFSETQRNKGNFPGRFSGRQFSNSRSEMNVSTLELGDSALYLCASRAPDTQYFGPGTRLTVL.

This rearrangement joins TRBV7-6 to TRBJ2-5, with 7 positions matching TRBD1. Per germline, CDR1 SGHVS and CDR2 FNYEAQ. V shed 5 bases, J shed 3 bases, and the junction held 9 bases outside the gene matches. There are 15 residues in the CDR3. CDR3 sequence: CASSNHWDREETQYF. The CDR3 nucleotides read TGTGCCAGCAGCAACCACTGGGACAGAGAAGAGACCCAGTACTTC.

V is TRBV19 and J is TRBJ1-2; a possible D gene is TRBD1 (5 bases). CDR1 is LNHDA and CDR2 is SQIVND in the germline V gene (reference sequence). The length of the CDR3 is 12 residues. The V end was cut by 4 bases, the J end by 7 bases, with 10 bases between. The CDR3 reads CASSTRARGYTF. CDR3 nucleotides: TGTGCCAGTAGTACCAGGGCCCGTGGCTACACCTTC.

This chain connects TRBV7-9 to TRBJ1-2, with D possibly TRBD1 on 5 matching bases. V lost 2 bases, J lost 8 bases, and 15 bases lay in between. CDR1 and CDR2 from the germline V gene are SEHNR and FQNEAQ (reference sequence). The CDR3 runs 14 residues. CDR3 amino acids: CASSLLDGGEGYTF. The CDR3 DNA sequence: TGTGCCAGCAGCTTATTGGACGGGGGGGAAGGCTACACCTTC.

The V gene is TRBV6-5, the J gene TRBJ1-2; D ambiguous. This CDR3 region has 11 residues. Germline CDR1 and CDR2: MNHEY and SVGAGI. The V end lost 6 bases, the J end lost 4 bases, and 6 bases lay between the germline ends. CDR3 in DNA: TGTGCCAGCAGGGCAGGCTATGGCTACACCTTC. It translates to CASRAGYGYTF.

The chain joins TRBV18 to TRBJ1-6; 8 bases map to TRBD1. Germline assignment: CDR1 KGHSH and CDR2 LQKENI. The CDR3 spans 16 residues. The V and J ends lost 8 bases and 2 bases, in that order; junction bases with no gene match: 8. Here the CDR3 reads CASTADRATYNSPLHF. The CDR3 DNA sequence: TGTGCCAGCACAGCGGACAGGGCCACCTATAATTCACCCCTCCACTTT.

The chain recombines TRBV10-3 with TRBJ1-3; 7 bases align to TRBD1. In germline, CDR1 is ENHRY, CDR2 SYGVKD. J was trimmed by 1 base and V by 3 bases; bases with no gene match: 3. The CDR3 spans 15 residues. For the CDR3, the DNA is TGTGCCATCAGTGACCAGACAGGGTCTGGAAACACCATATATTTT. Its translation: CAISDQTGSGNTIYF.

This rearrangement joins TRBV5-1 to TRBJ1-6, with TRBD1 matching over 12 bases. Germline assignment: CDR1 SGHRS and CDR2 YFSETQ. Trimming removed 0 bases from V and 8 bases from J; junction bases left unmatched: 6. The CDR3 covers 17 residues. The CDR3 DNA sequence: TGCGCCAGCAGCTTGGCCGGGGGACAGGGGGCGCATTCACCCCTCCACTTT. Translation: CASSLAGGQGAHSPLHF.

V usage is TRBV18 and J usage is TRBJ1-3; 8 bases are a match to TRBD1. In germline, CDR1 is KGHSH, CDR2 LQKENI. The trim removed 3 bases at V and 3 bases at J, leaving 7 bases unmatched. The CDR3 extends over 16 amino acids. This CDR3 is CASSPYYDRGGNTIYF. The CDR3 coding sequence is TGTGCCAGCTCACCTTACTACGACAGGGGTGGAAACACCATATATTTT.

V and J are TRBV6-5 and TRBJ1-6, with D maybe TRBD1 (6 bases). This CDR3 is built from 14 residues. Trimming left V 6 bases short and J 7 bases short, with 13 bases between. CDR1 and CDR2 (germline): MNHEY, SVGAGI. CDR3 coding DNA: TGTGCCAGCAGAGAACAGGGTGTCAATTCACCCCTCCACTTT. Translation: CASREQGVNSPLHF.

This chain connects TRBV9 to TRBJ2-7; tentative D call: TRBD2 (6 bases). The V gene lost 0 bases and the J gene lost 7 bases, with 14 bases spanning the gap. Per the germline V gene, CDR1 is SGDLS and CDR2 is YYNGEE. CDR3 length equals 14 residues. CDR3 nucleotides: TGTGCCAGCAGCGTAGCTAGCGACGGAATGGAGCAGTACTTC. Translating it yields CASSVASDGMEQYF.

The rearrangement uses TRBV6-6 and TRBJ1-1, with D uncertain. CDR3 length: 11 residues. Germline V CDR1 and CDR2: MNHNY, SVGAGI (reference sequence). V dropped 7 bases and J dropped 3 bases, with 6 bases sitting between them. The CDR3 DNA follows: TGTGCCAGCACTTTTGACACTGAAGCTTTCTTT. This codes for CASTFDTEAFF.